This paragraph covers one T cell receptor (beta chain) sequence. This table comes from immunoSEQ multiplex PCR, and its TCRdb copy is limited to in-frame clones, with some not included. The sample has roughly 70,000 clones, 89% seen once. The junction had 9 bases not matched to a gene; V was cut back by 0 bases and J by 7 bases. The CDR3 sequence is 15 residues long. Germline V gene data show CDR1 as GTSNPN and CDR2 as SVGIG (reference sequence). This entry is derived from a study of blood T cell repertoires in COVID-19. Study details: The analysed material was cDNA or gDNA that came from T cells, B-cell-depleted T cells, or PBMCs.

The chain recombines TRBV30 with TRBJ1-5, with TRBD1 identical over 7 bases. The sequence came from a man older than 75 with acute or convalescent COVID-19. Sequenced material: peripheral blood. The CDR3 bases are TGTGCCTGGAGTGTATTGACCGGGGGACAGCAGCCCCAGCATTTT. This encodes CAWSVLTGGQQPQHF.